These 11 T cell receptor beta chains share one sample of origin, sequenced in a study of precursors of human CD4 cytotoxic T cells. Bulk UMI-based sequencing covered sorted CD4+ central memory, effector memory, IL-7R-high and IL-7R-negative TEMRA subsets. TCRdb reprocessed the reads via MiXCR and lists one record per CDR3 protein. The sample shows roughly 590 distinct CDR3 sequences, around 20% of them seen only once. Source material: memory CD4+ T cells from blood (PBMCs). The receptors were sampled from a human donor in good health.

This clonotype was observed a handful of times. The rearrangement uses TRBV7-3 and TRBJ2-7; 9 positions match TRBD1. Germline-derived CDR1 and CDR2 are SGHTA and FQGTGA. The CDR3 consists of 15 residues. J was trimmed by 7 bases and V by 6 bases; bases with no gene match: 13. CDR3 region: CASSPTGGHTEEQYF. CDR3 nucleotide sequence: TGTGCCAGCAGTCCTACAGGGGGCCATACGGAAGAGCAGTACTTC.

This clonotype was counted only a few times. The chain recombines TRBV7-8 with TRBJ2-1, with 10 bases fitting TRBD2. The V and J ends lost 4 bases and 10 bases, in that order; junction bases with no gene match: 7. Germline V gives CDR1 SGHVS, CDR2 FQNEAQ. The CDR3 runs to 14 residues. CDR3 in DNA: TGTGCCAGCAGCTCGGGACTAGCGCCTTCGGAGCAGTTCTTC. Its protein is CASSSGLAPSEQFF.

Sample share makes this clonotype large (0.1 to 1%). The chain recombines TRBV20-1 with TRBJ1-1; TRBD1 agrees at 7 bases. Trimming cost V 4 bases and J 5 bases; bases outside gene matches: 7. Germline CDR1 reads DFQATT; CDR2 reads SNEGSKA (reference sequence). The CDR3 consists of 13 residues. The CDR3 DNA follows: TGCAGTGCTAAAAGGGGGCGAGAGACTGAAGCTTTCTTT. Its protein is CSAKRGRETEAFF.

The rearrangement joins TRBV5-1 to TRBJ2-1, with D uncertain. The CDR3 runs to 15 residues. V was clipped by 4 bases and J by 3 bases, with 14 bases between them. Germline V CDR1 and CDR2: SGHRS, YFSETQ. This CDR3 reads CASSPLPMIYNEQFF. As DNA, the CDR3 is TGCGCCAGCAGCCCGTTACCAATGATCTACAATGAGCAGTTCTTC.

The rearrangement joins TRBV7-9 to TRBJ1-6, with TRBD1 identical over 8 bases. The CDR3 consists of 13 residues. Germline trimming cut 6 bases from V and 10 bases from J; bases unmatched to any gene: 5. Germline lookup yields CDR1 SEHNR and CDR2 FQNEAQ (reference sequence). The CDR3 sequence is CASSAGQGSPLHF. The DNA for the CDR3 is TGTGCCAGCAGTGCAGGACAGGGCTCACCCCTCCACTTT. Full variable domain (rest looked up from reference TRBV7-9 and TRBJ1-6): DTGVSQNPRHKITKRGQNVTFRCDPISEHNRLYWYRQTLGQGPEFLTYFQNEAQLEKSRLLSDRFSAERPKGSFSTLEIQRTEQGDSAMYLCASSAGQGSPLHFGNGTRLTVT.

The CDR3 DNA sequence: TGCAGTGCTAGCAGCATCCTTCTAGCTAACGAGCAGTACTTC. It yields the protein CSASSILLANEQYF. The chain is built from TRBV20-1 and TRBJ2-7; the D gene is possibly TRBD2 (5 bases). The length of the CDR3 is 14 residues. V gave up 3 bases and J gave up 5 bases, with 17 bases separating them. Germline assignment: CDR1 DFQATT and CDR2 SNEGSKA (reference sequence).

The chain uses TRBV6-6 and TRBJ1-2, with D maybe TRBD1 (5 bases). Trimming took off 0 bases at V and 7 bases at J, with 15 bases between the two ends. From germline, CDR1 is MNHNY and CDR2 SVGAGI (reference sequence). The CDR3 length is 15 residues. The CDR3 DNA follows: TGTGCCAGCAGTTACTCGTTCACGGGGGATATTGGCTACACCTTC. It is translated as CASSYSFTGDIGYTF.

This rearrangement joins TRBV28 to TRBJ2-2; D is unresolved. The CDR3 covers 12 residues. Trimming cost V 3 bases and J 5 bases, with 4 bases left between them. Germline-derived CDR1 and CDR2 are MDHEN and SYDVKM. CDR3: CASSLGTGELFF. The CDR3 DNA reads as TGTGCCAGCAGTTTGGGGACCGGGGAGCTGTTTTTT.

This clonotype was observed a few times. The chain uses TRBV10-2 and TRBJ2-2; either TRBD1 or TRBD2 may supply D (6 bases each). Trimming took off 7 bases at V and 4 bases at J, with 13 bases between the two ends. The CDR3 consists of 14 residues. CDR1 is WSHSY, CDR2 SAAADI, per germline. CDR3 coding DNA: TGCGCCAGCAAGGGGGGACCTTTCACCGGGGAGCTGTTTTTT. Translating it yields CASKGGPFTGELFF.

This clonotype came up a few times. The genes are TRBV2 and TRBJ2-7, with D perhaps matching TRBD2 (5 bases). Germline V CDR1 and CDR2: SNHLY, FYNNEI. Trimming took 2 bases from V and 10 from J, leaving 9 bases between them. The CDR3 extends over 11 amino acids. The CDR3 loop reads CASSETRAQYF. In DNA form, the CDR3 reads TGTGCCAGCAGTGAAACTAGGGCACAGTACTTC.

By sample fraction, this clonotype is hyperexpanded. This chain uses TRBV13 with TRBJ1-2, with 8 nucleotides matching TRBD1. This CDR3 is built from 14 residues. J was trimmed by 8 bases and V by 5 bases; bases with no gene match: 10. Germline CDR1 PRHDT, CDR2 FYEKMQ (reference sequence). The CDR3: CASSTSPGGRGYTF. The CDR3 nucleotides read TGTGCCAGCAGCACCAGCCCAGGGGGCCGGGGCTACACCTTC.